This T cell receptor beta chain was sequenced during a study of cytomegalovirus exposure and HLA in healthy donors. Looking at the study overall: Most genotyped donors, approximately 77% of 300 to 400, had Caucasian-associated genetic ancestry. Findings and caveats of the study: The authors later linked a missense DCLRE1C variant to TCR beta V- and J-gene trimming. TCR beta chains numbering 150 to 200 were designated cytomegalovirus-associated.

Remarks on this clone: Its antigen remains unidentified.

In the PCR, 60 Vbeta and 13 Jbeta primers were used. TCRdb's table, derived via immunoSEQ multiplex PCR, lists solely in-frame clones and lacks some. The data hold 200,000 or so clones, with 78% observed a single time. At collection, donors were nominally healthy, but unrecorded immune exposures were probable. V lost 4 bases and J lost 8; bases outside the gene matches: 12. Germline lookup yields CDR1 MGHRA and CDR2 YSYEKL. The CDR3 length is 15 residues. The chain combines TRBV4-1 with TRBJ1-2, with 8 bases identical to TRBD1. The origin of this receptor is a woman in her 30s in good health and CMV-seropositive. Sequenced sample: PBMCs. The CDR3 loop reads CASSPQGAGGIGYTF. The CDR3 nucleotides are TGCGCCAGCAGCCCCCAAGGGGCAGGGGGCATCGGCTACACCTTC.